These 29 T cell receptor beta chains share one sample of origin, sequenced in a study of T-cell reconstitution after alpha-beta-depleted transplantation in children. Unique molecular identifiers were incorporated during preparation of the TCRbeta library. Each CDR3 protein is one row after TCRdb ran MiXCR on the PCR reads. The top ten hold about 2.2% of the sample, which has hundreds of thousands of distinct CDR3 sequences, roughly 13% seen once. Source: PBMCs, mostly from graft donor cells, taken 360 days after TCRalphabeta/CD19-depleted stem cell transplant. The source of these receptors is a male patient between 10 and 17 years old who had a stem cell transplant for acute myeloid leukemia, so the T cells may come from the graft donor.

This clonotype was detected a few times. The chain employs TRBV12-3 or TRBV12-4 and TRBJ2-7; 10 nucleotides agree with TRBD1. V lost 5 bases and J lost 3; bases outside the gene matches: 7. The CDR3 has 15 amino acids. The CDR3 bases are TGTGCCAGCAGTACCGGGACAGGGGTTTTCTACGAGCAGTACTTC. Protein: CASSTGTGVFYEQYF.

This chain uses TRBV12-3 or TRBV12-4 with TRBJ2-1; D is perhaps TRBD1 or TRBD2 (5 bases each). This CDR3 spans 16 amino acids. V was cut by 5 bases and J by 6 bases, with 20 bases left in between. The CDR3: CASSTSSGRGFNEQFF. The CDR3 nucleotides read TGTGCCAGCAGTACCTCCTCGGGAAGGGGATTCAATGAGCAGTTCTTC.

This clonotype was counted ten times or more. This chain connects TRBV5-1 to TRBJ2-7; TRBD1 matches 10 bases. CDR1 is SGHRS, CDR2 YFSETQ, per germline. The CDR3 spans 15 residues. V was clipped by 4 bases and J by 3 bases; unmatched bases: 7. CDR3 residues: CASSGGQGGSYEQYF. For the CDR3, the DNA is TGCGCCAGCAGCGGCGGACAGGGGGGGAGCTACGAGCAGTACTTC.

This clonotype occurred many times. V is TRBV29-1 and J is TRBJ2-7; 7 positions match TRBD1. Unmatched junction bases numbered 2, after V lost 5 bases and J lost 1 base. CDR1 and CDR2 from the germline V gene are SQVTM and ANQGSEA. The CDR3 covers 12 residues. The CDR3 protein is CSVWGQSYEQYF. In DNA, the CDR3 is TGCAGCGTTTGGGGACAGTCCTACGAGCAGTACTTC.

The chain employs TRBV6-2 or TRBV6-3 and TRBJ2-5, with TRBD1 as a possible D gene (6 bases). From germline, CDR1 is MNHEY and CDR2 SVGEGT. V dropped 5 bases and J dropped 5 bases, with 30 bases sitting between them. The CDR3 runs 19 residues. The CDR3 DNA reads TGTGCCAGCAGTCTCCCCCCCGACAGGAGAAGGTATCGCCTCGAGACCCAGTACTTC. It specifies CASSLPPDRRRYRLETQYF.

There are a few counts of this clonotype. The rearrangement joins TRBV21-1 to TRBJ2-1; the table calls TRBD2, which could not be checked here. TRBV21-1 is assigned pseudogene status. The CDR3 extends over 18 amino acids. DNA for the CDR3: TGTGCCAGCAGCAAACCAGAAAGGGGAATAGCGGTAGACAATGAGCAGTTCTTC. Translation gives CASSKPERGIAVDNEQFF.

Only a few counts were recorded for this clonotype. CDR3 nucleotides: TGCAGTGCTAGACTTCAGGGCGGCAAAAACATTCAGTACTTC. It specifies CSARLQGGKNIQYF. The gene calls are TRBV20-1 and TRBJ2-4; D is possibly TRBD1 (5 bases). The V end was cut by 2 bases, the J end by 3 bases, with 11 bases between. The germline CDR1 and CDR2 sequences are DFQATT and SNEGSKA (reference sequence). CDR3 length: 14 residues.

This chain connects TRBV6-5 to TRBJ2-2, with TRBD1 matching 8 bases. Trimming removed 2 bases from V and 6 bases from J; junction bases left unmatched: 11. The germline V gene has CDR1 MNHEY and CDR2 SVGAGI. This CDR3 is built from 17 residues. The CDR3 reads CASSYHSGQGGAGELFF. The DNA of the CDR3 is TGTGCCAGCAGTTACCACTCCGGACAGGGAGGCGCCGGGGAGCTGTTTTTT.

This chain uses TRBV29-1 with TRBJ2-7, with 7 bases lining up with TRBD1. The length of the CDR3 is 15 residues. V lost 0 bases to trimming and J lost 1 base; unmatched junction nucleotides: 6. Looked up from germline, CDR1 is SQVTM and CDR2 is ANQGSEA. CDR3 amino acids: CSVEDGQAYSYEQYF. The CDR3 region has the DNA TGCAGCGTTGAAGATGGACAGGCCTATTCCTACGAGCAGTACTTC.

This clonotype turned up a few times. The rearrangement uses TRBV12-3 or TRBV12-4 and TRBJ2-7; unclear D gene. With 10 bases removed from V and 2 bases from J, the gap between germline ends came to 9 bases. The CDR3 loop spans 11 amino acids. CDR3 sequence reads: CATAVTYEQYF. The CDR3 coding sequence is TGTGCCACGGCCGTAACCTACGAGCAGTACTTC.

This chain connects TRBV25-1 to TRBJ2-3; perhaps D is TRBD1 or TRBD2 (6 bases each). This CDR3 is 16 amino acids long. V lost 0 bases and J lost 0, with 10 bases in between. CDR1 MGHDK and CDR2 SYGVNS come from the germline V gene. CDR3 in amino acids: CASSEYPGASTDTQYF. CDR3 sequence (DNA): TGTGCCAGCAGTGAATACCCGGGGGCCAGCACAGATACGCAGTATTTT.

The J gene is TRBJ2-2, the V gene TRBV11-1; 10 nucleotides match TRBD1. Germline values: CDR1 SGHAT, CDR2 FQDESV (reference sequence). The CDR3 spans 18 residues. V trimming: 5 bases; J trimming: 4 bases; junction bases outside the gene matches: 13. CDR3 sequence: CASSPRTGGRASTGELFF. The DNA of the CDR3 is TGTGCCAGCAGCCCCCGGACAGGGGGGCGGGCAAGCACCGGGGAGCTGTTTTTT. The complete variable domain, with remaining parts taken from reference TRBV11-1 and TRBJ2-2, reads EAEVAQSPRYKITEKSQAVAFWCDPISGHATLYWYRQILGQGPELLVQFQDESVVDDSQLPKDRFSAERLKGVDSTLKIQPAELGDSAMYLCASSPRTGGRASTGELFFGEGSRLTVL.

This clonotype has just a few counts. The V gene is TRBV7-3, the J gene TRBJ2-2; 7 nucleotides match TRBD2. Germline-derived CDR1 and CDR2 are SGHTA and FQGTGA. This CDR3 has 16 amino acids. V trimming: 2 bases; J trimming: 5 bases; junction bases outside the gene matches: 8. The CDR3 DNA is TGTGCCAGCAGCTTAGGTCCCAAAGCGGGAACCGGGGAGCTGTTTTTT. Protein sequence: CASSLGPKAGTGELFF.

Many counts were recorded for this clonotype. Germline and junction disagree at one end, which may indicate a read error. The chain uses TRBV10-3 and TRBJ2-5; D remains ambiguous. CDR3 length: 10 amino acids. The germline V gene has CDR1 ENHRY and CDR2 SYGVKD. DNA of the CDR3: TGTGCCATCGGTGAAGAGACCCAGTACTTC. This gives the protein CAIGEETQYF.

This clonotype appeared a few times. The chain carries TRBV7-2 and TRBJ2-1; 8 bases align to TRBD2. From germline, CDR1 is SGHTA and CDR2 FQGNSA. The CDR3 has 17 amino acids. Trimming removed 2 bases from V and 5 bases from J; junction bases left unmatched: 11. CDR3 sequence reads: CASSLYARPGGNNEQFF. The DNA for the CDR3 is TGTGCCAGCAGCTTATACGCCCGACCGGGAGGGAACAATGAGCAGTTCTTC.

The chain uses TRBV9 and TRBJ2-1; 15 nucleotides line up with TRBD2. Germline V lookup: CDR1 SGDLS, CDR2 YYNGEE. This CDR3 region has 18 residues. The V gene end was trimmed by 4 bases and the J gene end by 4 bases; junction bases not matched to a gene: 9. CDR3 sequence (DNA): TGTGCCAGCAGCAACCCGGGACTAGCGGGAGGTCAATACAATGAGCAGTTCTTC. Translation: CASSNPGLAGGQYNEQFF.

The chain uses TRBV20-1 and TRBJ2-1; TRBD2 agrees at 12 bases. Germline V gives CDR1 DFQATT, CDR2 SNEGSKA (reference sequence). The CDR3 runs to 17 residues. Germline trimming cut 5 bases from V and 7 bases from J; bases unmatched to any gene: 15. CDR3 protein: CSAPSALAGGQGNEQFF. DNA for the CDR3: TGCAGTGCTCCCTCGGCGCTAGCGGGAGGGCAGGGTAATGAGCAGTTCTTC.

This rearrangement joins TRBV15 to TRBJ2-3, with 8 bases identical to TRBD2. CDR3 length: 13 amino acids. The V gene end was trimmed by 8 bases and the J gene end by 4 bases; junction bases not matched to a gene: 5. The germline gives CDR1 LNHNV, CDR2 YYDKDF (reference sequence). CDR3 bases: TGTGCCACCCGCGGGGGGCTTCCAGATACGCAGTATTTT. It encodes CATRGGLPDTQYF.

This clonotype was counted at least ten times. CDR3 DNA sequence: TGCAGCGTCCGGACGGACTTTTCGCAGTACTTC. Translating gives CSVRTDFSQYF. The rearrangement joins TRBV29-1 to TRBJ2-7, with a weak D call TRBD2 (5 bases). Trimming removed 6 bases from V and 9 bases from J, with 15 bases in between. This CDR3 spans 11 amino acids. The germline gives CDR1 SQVTM, CDR2 ANQGSEA.

The rearrangement joins TRBV11-2 to TRBJ2-1, with TRBD2 matching over 7 bases. The V segment lost 5 bases and the J segment 1 base; nucleotides outside the gene matches: 8. Germline V gene sequence: CDR1 SGHAT, CDR2 FQNNGV. This CDR3 region has 16 residues. CDR3 amino acids: CASSPLWGGSYNEQFF. CDR3 coding DNA: TGTGCCAGCAGCCCCTTATGGGGGGGATCCTACAATGAGCAGTTCTTC.

The chain combines TRBV12-3 or TRBV12-4 with TRBJ2-7, with D possibly being TRBD1 or TRBD2 (5 bases each). The CDR3 spans 12 residues. V shed 6 bases and J shed 7 bases, with 13 bases lying between them. This CDR3 reads CASSRDGGEQYF. The CDR3 DNA reads TGTGCCAGCAGCCGGGACGGTGGGGAGCAGTACTTC.

This clonotype has ten or more counts. The gene calls are TRBV12-3 or TRBV12-4 and TRBJ2-4; no firm D call. V was cut by 6 bases and J by 2 bases, with 14 bases left in between. The length of the CDR3 is 15 residues. CDR3 sequence: CASRNRGITKNIQYF. For the CDR3, the DNA is TGTGCCAGCAGGAACCGCGGCATCACCAAAAACATTCAGTACTTC.

The chain joins TRBV29-1 to TRBJ2-7; TRBD1 or TRBD2 may be the D gene (6 bases each). The CDR3 runs to 13 residues. Trimming removed 7 bases at V and 0 bases at J, with 13 bases between. The V gene's germline CDR1 is SQVTM and CDR2 ANQGSEA. Here the CDR3 DNA reads TGCAGCGGCAAACAGGGAGGCTCCTACGAGCAGTACTTC. It codes for CSGKQGGSYEQYF.

This clonotype was seen a few times. The chain recombines TRBV4-3 with TRBJ2-3; D is perhaps TRBD2 (6 bases). Germline values: CDR1 LGHNA, CDR2 YSLEER. Trimming cost V 2 bases and J 4 bases, with 13 bases left between them. The CDR3 consists of 15 residues. This chain's CDR3 is CASSQWGVSADTQYF. The CDR3 coding sequence is TGCGCCAGCAGCCAATGGGGGGTCAGCGCAGATACGCAGTATTTT.

The table lists this clonotype with many counts. The rearrangement links TRBV28 to TRBJ1-1, with 9 bases matching TRBD1. Germline CDR1 MDHEN, CDR2 SYDVKM. The CDR3 has 16 residues. V shed 8 bases, J shed 3 bases, and the junction held 13 bases outside the gene matches. CDR3 sequence: CASAKPNRGRDTEAFF. CDR3 sequence (DNA): TGTGCCAGCGCAAAACCGAACAGGGGGCGCGACACTGAAGCTTTCTTT.

This chain joins TRBV5-1 and TRBJ2-7; 8 bases line up with TRBD2. CDR3 size: 14 residues. Germline CDR1 reads SGHRS; CDR2 reads YFSETQ. With V trimmed by 2 bases and J by 3 bases, 4 bases remained unmatched. CDR3 sequence (DNA): TGCGCCAGCAGCTTCCCGGGACTAGGCTACGAGCAGTACTTC. It is translated as CASSFPGLGYEQYF.

This clonotype showed up just a few times. The J gene is TRBJ2-3, the V gene TRBV20-1, with D possibly being TRBD2 (5 bases). CDR1 DFQATT and CDR2 SNEGSKA come from the germline V gene (reference sequence). V was pared by 0 bases and J by 1 base, with 11 bases between. The CDR3 is made up of 15 amino acids. CDR3 bases: TGCAGTGCTAGAGATCGAGGGATGCGCACAGATACGCAGTATTTT. Residues: CSARDRGMRTDTQYF.

The chain links TRBV18 to TRBJ2-3; D is undetermined. This CDR3 region has 14 residues. Trimming removed 1 base from V and 4 bases from J, with 9 bases in between. Germline lookup yields CDR1 KGHSH and CDR2 LQKENI. CDR3 nucleotides: TGTGCCAGCTCACCACTTGGGGTTGCAGATACGCAGTATTTT. Its protein product is CASSPLGVADTQYF.

This clonotype came up a few times. The chain has TRBV10-2 and TRBJ2-1; no firm D call. Germline loops: CDR1 WSHSY, CDR2 SAAADI. The CDR3 covers 15 residues. With 0 bases removed from V and 2 bases from J, the gap between germline ends came to 8 bases. CDR3 amino acids: CASSESRIAYNEQFF. The CDR3 nucleotides read TGCGCCAGCAGTGAGTCGAGGATAGCCTACAATGAGCAGTTCTTC.